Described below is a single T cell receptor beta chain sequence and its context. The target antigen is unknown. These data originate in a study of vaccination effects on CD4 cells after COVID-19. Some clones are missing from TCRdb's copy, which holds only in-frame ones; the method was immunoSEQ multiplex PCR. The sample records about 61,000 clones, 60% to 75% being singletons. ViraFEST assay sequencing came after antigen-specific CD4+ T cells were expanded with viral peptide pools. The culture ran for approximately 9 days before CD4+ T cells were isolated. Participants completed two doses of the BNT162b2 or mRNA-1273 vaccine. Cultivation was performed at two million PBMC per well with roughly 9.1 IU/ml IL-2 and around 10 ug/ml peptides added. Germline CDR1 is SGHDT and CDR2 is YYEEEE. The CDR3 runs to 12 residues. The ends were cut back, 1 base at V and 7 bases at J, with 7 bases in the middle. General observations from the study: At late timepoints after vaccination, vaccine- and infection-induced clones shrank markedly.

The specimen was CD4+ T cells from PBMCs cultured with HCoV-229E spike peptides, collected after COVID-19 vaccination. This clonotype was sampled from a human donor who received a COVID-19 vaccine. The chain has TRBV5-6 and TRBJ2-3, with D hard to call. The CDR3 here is CASSLISNTQYF. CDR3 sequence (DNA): TGTGCCAGCAGCTTGATCAGTAATACGCAGTATTTT.